The rows below give T cell receptor beta chains drawn from one sample of a study of shared clonotypes between healthy human individuals. Repertoires were generated with immunoSEQ multiplex PCR, while TCRdb's copy carries only in-frame clones and drops some. The sample consists of a few hundred thousand clones, 73% of them appearing once. Sequences were obtained from memory CD4+ T cells sorted from blood. Every receptor here comes from a man aged 25-45 years in good health. Each CDR3 is given with its conserved first and last residue. Fields, in order: D gene, J gene, V gene, clone size, CDR3 DNA, CDR3 protein. A D gene is named only where the DNA matches it firmly. Where a row states a size, it is once, few, many or the class of an expanded clone; other rows omit it.

D gene: TRBD2; J gene: TRBJ2-7; V gene: TRBV7-2; clone size: NA; CDR3 DNA: TGTGCCAGCAGCTTAGAACTAGCGGGAGCCTACGAGCAGTACTTC; CDR3 protein: CASSLELAGAYEQYF
D gene: TRBD2; J gene: TRBJ2-3; V gene: TRBV6-6; clone size: NA; CDR3 DNA: TGTGCCAGCAATGGCGGGAGTAGCACAGATACGCAGTATTTT; CDR3 protein: CASNGGSSTDTQYF
D gene: NA; J gene: TRBJ2-7; V gene: TRBV6-1; clone size: NA; CDR3 DNA: TGTGCCAGCAGTGAAGTGGTGCCCAAACAAGAGCAGTACTTC; CDR3 protein: CASSEVVPKQEQYF
D gene: TRBD2; J gene: TRBJ2-7; V gene: TRBV5-5; clone size: NA; CDR3 DNA: TGTGCCAGCAGCTTGAGCGGGAGTACGTACGAGCAGTACTTC; CDR3 protein: CASSLSGSTYEQYF
D gene: NA; J gene: TRBJ2-6; V gene: TRBV5-1; clone size: NA; CDR3 DNA: TGCGCCAGCAGCACAACCGGGGCCAACGTCCTGACTTTC; CDR3 protein: CASSTTGANVLTF
D gene: NA; J gene: TRBJ1-3; V gene: TRBV5-1; clone size: NA; CDR3 DNA: TGCGCCAGCAGCTTGGAGGCAGGAGGTGAAGGAAACACCATATATTTT; CDR3 protein: CASSLEAGGEGNTIYF
D gene: TRBD2; J gene: TRBJ2-1; V gene: TRBV5-1; clone size: NA; CDR3 DNA: TGCGCCAGCAGCTTGATTCATGCGGGAGTGCCCAATGAGCAGTTCTTC; CDR3 protein: CASSLIHAGVPNEQFF
D gene: NA; J gene: TRBJ2-3; V gene: TRBV30; clone size: once; CDR3 DNA: TGTGCCTGGAGTATCCAGGGCATTAGGACAGATACGCAGTATTTT; CDR3 protein: CAWSIQGIRTDTQYF
D gene: NA; J gene: TRBJ2-4; V gene: TRBV9; clone size: NA; CDR3 DNA: TGTGCCAGCAGCGTCTCAAACGGAAACATTCAGTACTTC; CDR3 protein: CASSVSNGNIQYF
D gene: TRBD1; J gene: TRBJ2-7; V gene: TRBV27; clone size: NA; CDR3 DNA: TGTGCCAGCAGTTTCACGCGGGACAGGGTATCCTACGAGCAGTACTTC; CDR3 protein: CASSFTRDRVSYEQYF
D gene: NA; J gene: TRBJ1-2; V gene: TRBV27; clone size: NA; CDR3 DNA: TGTGCCAGCAGTTTATCCCCATCCGGGCAGTTCTATGGCTACACCTTC; CDR3 protein: CASSLSPSGQFYGYTF
D gene: NA; J gene: TRBJ1-4; V gene: TRBV15; clone size: NA; CDR3 DNA: TGTGCCACCAGCAGAGATCAGGTGGGCACTGAAAAACTGTTTTTT; CDR3 protein: CATSRDQVGTEKLFF
D gene: TRBD2; J gene: TRBJ2-1; V gene: TRBV6-5; clone size: once; CDR3 DNA: TGTGCCAGCAGTTACTCGACTCCTAGCGGGAGCAATGAGCAGTTCTTC; CDR3 protein: CASSYSTPSGSNEQFF
D gene: NA; J gene: TRBJ2-7; V gene: TRBV6-5; clone size: NA; CDR3 DNA: TGTGCCAGCAGGGAGCCCGGGACGTACTACGAGCAGTACTTC; CDR3 protein: CASREPGTYYEQYF
D gene: NA; J gene: TRBJ1-2; V gene: TRBV18; clone size: NA; CDR3 DNA: TGTGCCAGCTCACCCGACGGGGGTGGTTATGGCTACACCTTC; CDR3 protein: CASSPDGGGYGYTF
D gene: NA; J gene: TRBJ2-5; V gene: TRBV7-3; clone size: many; CDR3 DNA: TGTGCCAGCAGCTTAATGCAGGGTCAGACCCAGTACTTC; CDR3 protein: CASSLMQGQTQYF
D gene: NA; J gene: TRBJ2-3; V gene: TRBV2; clone size: NA; CDR3 DNA: TGTGCCAGTGCCCGTCTAAGGGATACGCAGTATTTT; CDR3 protein: CASARLRDTQYF
D gene: NA; J gene: TRBJ1-4; V gene: TRBV15; clone size: NA; CDR3 DNA: TGTGCCACCAGCAGAGAGACCGGTCATGAAAAACTGTTTTTT; CDR3 protein: CATSRETGHEKLFF
D gene: TRBD1; J gene: TRBJ2-1; V gene: TRBV9; clone size: NA; CDR3 DNA: TGTGCCAGCAGCGTAGGGTCCAACAGGGGAAATGAGCAGTTCTTC; CDR3 protein: CASSVGSNRGNEQFF
D gene: TRBD1; J gene: TRBJ2-5; V gene: TRBV5-4; clone size: NA; CDR3 DNA: TGTGCCAGCAGCTTGCTGGGACAGGGGATGAAAGAGACCCAGTACTTC; CDR3 protein: CASSLLGQGMKETQYF
D gene: TRBD1; J gene: TRBJ1-3; V gene: TRBV28; clone size: NA; CDR3 DNA: TGTGCCAGCAGCATAATGGGACAGCTTAGCTCTGGAAACACCATATATTTT; CDR3 protein: CASSIMGQLSSGNTIYF
D gene: TRBD1; J gene: TRBJ1-2; V gene: TRBV28; clone size: NA; CDR3 DNA: TGTGCCAGCAGTGACTTGGCTGGACAGGGTCCAACCTATGGCTACACCTTC; CDR3 protein: CASSDLAGQGPTYGYTF
D gene: NA; J gene: TRBJ1-1; V gene: TRBV2; clone size: NA; CDR3 DNA: TGTGCCAGCAGTGAAAATCTGGCAGGGTCGACTGAAGCTTTCTTT; CDR3 protein: CASSENLAGSTEAFF
D gene: NA; J gene: TRBJ2-7; V gene: TRBV11-2; clone size: many; CDR3 DNA: TGTGCCAGCAGCTTAGTAGCGCGGGCCTCCTACGAGCAGTACTTC; CDR3 protein: CASSLVARASYEQYF
D gene: NA; J gene: TRBJ1-1; V gene: TRBV4-1; clone size: NA; CDR3 DNA: TGCGCCAGCAGCCAAGACGAGTGGGGCGCGAACACTGAAGCTTTCTTT; CDR3 protein: CASSQDEWGANTEAFF
D gene: TRBD1; J gene: TRBJ1-5; V gene: TRBV2; clone size: NA; CDR3 DNA: TGTGCCAGCAGTGAAGTTCCCGGACAGGGCAATCAGCCCCAGCATTTT; CDR3 protein: CASSEVPGQGNQPQHF
D gene: TRBD2; J gene: TRBJ2-7; V gene: TRBV30; clone size: NA; CDR3 DNA: TGTGCCTGGGACTCGGGACTAGCGGGCGAGCAGTACTTC; CDR3 protein: CAWDSGLAGEQYF
D gene: NA; J gene: TRBJ2-1; V gene: TRBV4-1; clone size: NA; CDR3 DNA: TGCGCCAGCAGTCAGGTCGGGAATGAGCAGTTCTTC; CDR3 protein: CASSQVGNEQFF
D gene: NA; J gene: TRBJ2-2; V gene: TRBV27; clone size: NA; CDR3 DNA: TGTGCCAGCAGGGGACCTCTGTCCACCGGGGAGCTGTTTTTT; CDR3 protein: CASRGPLSTGELFF
D gene: NA; J gene: TRBJ2-2; V gene: TRBV9; clone size: NA; CDR3 DNA: TGTGCCAGCAGCGCATATACAGGGAGTAAGAACACCGGGGAGCTGTTTTTT; CDR3 protein: CASSAYTGSKNTGELFF
D gene: NA; J gene: TRBJ2-4; V gene: TRBV5-1; clone size: NA; CDR3 DNA: TGCGCCAGCAGGTCCACTAGTACATCTGGAAACATTCAGTACTTC; CDR3 protein: CASRSTSTSGNIQYF
D gene: TRBD1; J gene: TRBJ2-7; V gene: TRBV5-8; clone size: NA; CDR3 DNA: TGTGCCAGCAGCTTGCGAGGGGGCCCTGGGCAGTACTTC; CDR3 protein: CASSLRGGPGQYF
D gene: NA; J gene: TRBJ2-1; V gene: TRBV7-9; clone size: once; CDR3 DNA: TGTGCCAGCAGCTTCGGGGAGTCCTACAATGAGCAGTTCTTC; CDR3 protein: CASSFGESYNEQFF
D gene: NA; J gene: TRBJ1-2; V gene: TRBV30; clone size: NA; CDR3 DNA: TGTGCCTGGAGGGACATTATTAGCTATGGCTACACCTTC; CDR3 protein: CAWRDIISYGYTF
D gene: NA; J gene: TRBJ1-2; V gene: TRBV5-1; clone size: NA; CDR3 DNA: TGCGCCAGCAGCTTGAACGCGGATAGCTACACCTTC; CDR3 protein: CASSLNADSYTF
D gene: NA; J gene: TRBJ2-7; V gene: TRBV2; clone size: many; CDR3 DNA: TGTGCCGGCGCCGGGACCCGGAAAATCTACGAGCAGTACTTC; CDR3 protein: CAGAGTRKIYEQYF
D gene: TRBD2; J gene: TRBJ2-1; V gene: TRBV19; clone size: NA; CDR3 DNA: TGTGCCAGTATTGGACTAGCGCCCAGCTCCTACAATGAGCAGTTCTTC; CDR3 protein: CASIGLAPSSYNEQFF
D gene: TRBD1; J gene: TRBJ1-2; V gene: TRBV2; clone size: once; CDR3 DNA: TGTGCCAGCAGGTTGGGACAGGCTAACTATGGCTACACCTTC; CDR3 protein: CASRLGQANYGYTF
D gene: TRBD2; J gene: TRBJ2-2; V gene: TRBV5-1; clone size: NA; CDR3 DNA: TGCGCCAGCAGCATAGGACTAGCGGGAACGCCAGGCACCGGGGAGCTGTTTTTT; CDR3 protein: CASSIGLAGTPGTGELFF
D gene: TRBD1; J gene: TRBJ2-2; V gene: TRBV6-1; clone size: NA; CDR3 DNA: TGTGCCACCGGCCGGACAGGGGGCGGCACCGGGGAGCTGTTTTTT; CDR3 protein: CATGRTGGGTGELFF
D gene: NA; J gene: TRBJ1-4; V gene: TRBV1; clone size: NA; CDR3 DNA: TGCACCAGCAGCCAAGAAGGACAGGGTTCTAATGAAAAACTGTTTTTT; CDR3 protein: CTSSQEGQGSNEKLFF
D gene: NA; J gene: TRBJ1-5; V gene: TRBV10-3; clone size: few; CDR3 DNA: TGTGCCATCAGTGATGGTCAATCTAGCAATCAGCCCCAGCATTTT; CDR3 protein: CAISDGQSSNQPQHF
D gene: NA; J gene: TRBJ2-5; V gene: TRBV2; clone size: NA; CDR3 DNA: TGTGCCAGCAGCTCATACCGGGAGACCCAGTACTTC; CDR3 protein: CASSSYRETQYF
D gene: NA; J gene: TRBJ1-3; V gene: TRBV2; clone size: NA; CDR3 DNA: TGTGCCAGCAGTAATAGACAGGCAAACACCATATATTTT; CDR3 protein: CASSNRQANTIYF
D gene: NA; J gene: TRBJ1-4; V gene: TRBV14; clone size: NA; CDR3 DNA: TGTGCCAGCAGCCAAGGGTCGGATAATGAAAAACTGTTTTTT; CDR3 protein: CASSQGSDNEKLFF
D gene: NA; J gene: TRBJ1-1; V gene: TRBV5-8; clone size: once; CDR3 DNA: TGTGCCAGCAGCTTGTACTTTCTGGGAGAAGCTTTCTTT; CDR3 protein: CASSLYFLGEAFF
D gene: TRBD1; J gene: TRBJ1-5; V gene: TRBV10-3; clone size: NA; CDR3 DNA: TGTGCCATCAGTGCGGGACAGGGTCTTAATCAGCCCCAGCATTTT; CDR3 protein: CAISAGQGLNQPQHF
D gene: NA; J gene: TRBJ2-3; V gene: TRBV28; clone size: NA; CDR3 DNA: TGTGCCAGCAGTATTAGCACAGATACGCAGTATTTT; CDR3 protein: CASSISTDTQYF
D gene: NA; J gene: TRBJ2-5; V gene: TRBV10-2; clone size: once; CDR3 DNA: TGCGCCAGCAGTGGCGCCTCGGGAGCCGATTTGATGAGGAGTAGAGAGACCCAGTACTTC; CDR3 protein: CASSGASGADLMRSRETQYF
D gene: TRBD2; J gene: TRBJ2-1; V gene: TRBV7-6; clone size: NA; CDR3 DNA: TGTGCCAGCAGCCCCCTAGCGGGAACGATTTACAATGAGCAGTTCTTC; CDR3 protein: CASSPLAGTIYNEQFF
D gene: NA; J gene: TRBJ2-2; V gene: TRBV5-1; clone size: NA; CDR3 DNA: TGCGCCAGCAGCTTGGCGACAGGGAGGACCGGGGAGCTGTTTTTT; CDR3 protein: CASSLATGRTGELFF